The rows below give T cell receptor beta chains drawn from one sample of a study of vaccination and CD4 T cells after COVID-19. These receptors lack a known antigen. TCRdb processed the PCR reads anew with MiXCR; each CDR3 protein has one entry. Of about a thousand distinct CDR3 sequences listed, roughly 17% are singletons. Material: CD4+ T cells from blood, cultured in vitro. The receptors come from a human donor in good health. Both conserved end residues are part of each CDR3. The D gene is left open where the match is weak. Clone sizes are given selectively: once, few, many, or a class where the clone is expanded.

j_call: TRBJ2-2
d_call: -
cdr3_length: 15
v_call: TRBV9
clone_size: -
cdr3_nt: TGTGCCAGCAGCGGAGGCCTCCCGAACACCGGGGAGCTGTTTTTT
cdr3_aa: CASSGGLPNTGELFF

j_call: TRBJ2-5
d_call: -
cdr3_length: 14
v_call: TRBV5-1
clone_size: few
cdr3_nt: TGCGCCAGCAGCTTAATGACAGGTCAAGAGACCCAGTACTTC
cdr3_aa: CASSLMTGQETQYF

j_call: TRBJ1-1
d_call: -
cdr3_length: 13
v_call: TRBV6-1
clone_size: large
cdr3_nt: TGTGCCAGCAATAACAGGGCGGGAACTGAAGCTTTCTTT
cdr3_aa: CASNNRAGTEAFF

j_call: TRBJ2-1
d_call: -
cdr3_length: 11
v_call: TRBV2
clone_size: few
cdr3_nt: TGTGCCAGCAGAGACCGGGACTGGCAGTTCTTC
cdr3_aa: CASRDRDWQFF

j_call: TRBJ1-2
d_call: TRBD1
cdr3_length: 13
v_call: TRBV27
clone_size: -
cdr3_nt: TGTGCCAGCAGTTTCGACAGGGGGAATGGCTACACCTTC
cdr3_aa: CASSFDRGNGYTF

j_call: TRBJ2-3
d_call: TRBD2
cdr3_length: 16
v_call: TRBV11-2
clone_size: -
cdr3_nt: TGTGCCAGCAGCTCCTTAATCCTAGCGGGTCTAATGCCGCAGTATTTT
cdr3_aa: CASSSLILAGLMPQYF

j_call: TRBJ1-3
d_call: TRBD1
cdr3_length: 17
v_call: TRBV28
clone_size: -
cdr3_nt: TGTGCCAGCAGTACCCCGGGACAGTTGCACTCTGGAAACACCATATATTTT
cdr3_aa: CASSTPGQLHSGNTIYF

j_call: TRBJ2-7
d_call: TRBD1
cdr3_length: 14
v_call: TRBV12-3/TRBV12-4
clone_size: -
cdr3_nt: TGTGCCAGCAGTTTCGGACAGGGGTCCTACGAGCAGTACTTC
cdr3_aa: CASSFGQGSYEQYF

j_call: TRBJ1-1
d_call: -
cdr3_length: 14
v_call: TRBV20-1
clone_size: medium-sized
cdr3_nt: TGCAGTGCTAGAGATCGGAGGGGAAACACTGAAGCTTTCTTT
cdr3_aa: CSARDRRGNTEAFF

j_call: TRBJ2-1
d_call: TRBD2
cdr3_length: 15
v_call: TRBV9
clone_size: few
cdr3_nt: TGTGCCAGCAGCGTAGAAGGGGACTATTACAATGAGCAGTTCTTC
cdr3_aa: CASSVEGDYYNEQFF

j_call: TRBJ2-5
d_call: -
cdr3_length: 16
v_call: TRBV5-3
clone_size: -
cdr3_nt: TGTGCCAGAAGCTTGATGCGTCCAGGGTTCCAAGAGACCCAGTACTTC
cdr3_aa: CARSLMRPGFQETQYF

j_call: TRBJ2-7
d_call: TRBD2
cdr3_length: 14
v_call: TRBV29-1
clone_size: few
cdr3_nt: TGCAGCGTGACCGGGACTAGCGGGAGTCTCGAGCAGTACTTC
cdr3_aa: CSVTGTSGSLEQYF

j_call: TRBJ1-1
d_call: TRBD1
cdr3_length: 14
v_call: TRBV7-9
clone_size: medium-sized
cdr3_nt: TGTGCCAGCACCTTAGACAGGGGGCTCACTGAAGCTTTCTTT
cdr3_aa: CASTLDRGLTEAFF

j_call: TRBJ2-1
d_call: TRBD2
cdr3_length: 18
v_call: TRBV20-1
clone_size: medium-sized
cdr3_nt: TGCAGTGCTAGGAGGCTAGCGGGAGTCTCATCCCCCTACAATGAGCAGTTCTTC
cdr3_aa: CSARRLAGVSSPYNEQFF

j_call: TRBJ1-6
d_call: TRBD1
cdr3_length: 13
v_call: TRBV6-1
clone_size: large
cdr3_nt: TGTGCCAGCCGGGACAGAATTAATTCACCCCTCCACTTT
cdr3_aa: CASRDRINSPLHF

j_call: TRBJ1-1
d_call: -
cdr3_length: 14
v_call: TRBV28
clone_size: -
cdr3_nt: TGTGCCAGCAGTTTAGAAGGGATAGACACTGAAGCTTTCTTT
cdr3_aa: CASSLEGIDTEAFF

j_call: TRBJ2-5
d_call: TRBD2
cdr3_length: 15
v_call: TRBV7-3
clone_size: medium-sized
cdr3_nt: TGTGCCAGCAGCTTAAGTAGCGGGGGGGCGGAGACCCAGTACTTC
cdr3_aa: CASSLSSGGAETQYF

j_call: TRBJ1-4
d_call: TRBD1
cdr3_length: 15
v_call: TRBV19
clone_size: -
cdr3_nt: TGTGCCAGTAGTCTTCGGACAGGGACCGGAGAAAAACTGTTTTTT
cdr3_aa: CASSLRTGTGEKLFF

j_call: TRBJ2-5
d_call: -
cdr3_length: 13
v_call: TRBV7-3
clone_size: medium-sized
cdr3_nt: TGTGCCAGCAGCTTAGGTGGTTGGGAGACCCAGTACTTC
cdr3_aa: CASSLGGWETQYF

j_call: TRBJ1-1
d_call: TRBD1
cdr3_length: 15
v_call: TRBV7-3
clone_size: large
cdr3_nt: TGTGCCAGCAGCTACACGGGACAGGGGATCACTGAAGCTTTCTTT
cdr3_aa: CASSYTGQGITEAFF

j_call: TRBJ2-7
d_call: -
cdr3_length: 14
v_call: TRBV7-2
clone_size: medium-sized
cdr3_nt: TGTGCCAGCAGCTTACTCCCGGGGAGCTACGAGCAGTACTTC
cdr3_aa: CASSLLPGSYEQYF

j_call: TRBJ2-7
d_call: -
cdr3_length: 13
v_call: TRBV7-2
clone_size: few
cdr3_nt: TGTGCCAGCAGCAACAACAGGGATCGCGAGCAGTACTTC
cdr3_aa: CASSNNRDREQYF

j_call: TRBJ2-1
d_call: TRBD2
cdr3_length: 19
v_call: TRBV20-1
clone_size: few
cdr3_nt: TGCAGTGCTAGCGATGAAACAAGGACTAGCGGGGGGCTAGTGGATGAGCAGTTCTTC
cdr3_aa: CSASDETRTSGGLVDEQFF

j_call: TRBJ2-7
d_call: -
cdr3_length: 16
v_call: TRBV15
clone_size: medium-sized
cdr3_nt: TGTGCCACCAGCAGAGATAGGGACCGTCGGGGTCGGGGGCAGTACTTC
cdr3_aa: CATSRDRDRRGRGQYF

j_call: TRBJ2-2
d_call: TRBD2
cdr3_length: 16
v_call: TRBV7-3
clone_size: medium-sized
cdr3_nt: TGTGCCAGCAGCTCCCATAGCGGGGGGGCTACCGGGGAGCTGTTTTTT
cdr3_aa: CASSSHSGGATGELFF

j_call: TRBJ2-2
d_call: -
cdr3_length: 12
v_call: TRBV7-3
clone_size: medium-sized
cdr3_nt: TGTGCCAGCAGCTTAGGGCCCGGGGAGCTGTTTTTT
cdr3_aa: CASSLGPGELFF

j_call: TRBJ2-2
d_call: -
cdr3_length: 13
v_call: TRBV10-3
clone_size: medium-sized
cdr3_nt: TGTGCCATCAGTGAACAGCAAGGCGGGGAGCTGTTTTTT
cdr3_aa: CAISEQQGGELFF

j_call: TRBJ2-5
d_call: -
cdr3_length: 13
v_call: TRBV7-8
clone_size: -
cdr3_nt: TGTGCCAGCAGCTTGGCAGGGATGGAGACCCAGTACTTC
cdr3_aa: CASSLAGMETQYF

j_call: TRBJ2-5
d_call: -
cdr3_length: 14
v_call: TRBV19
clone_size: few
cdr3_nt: TGTGCCAGTAGTATCAGGGGAGGTCGGGAGACCCAGTACTTC
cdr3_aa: CASSIRGGRETQYF

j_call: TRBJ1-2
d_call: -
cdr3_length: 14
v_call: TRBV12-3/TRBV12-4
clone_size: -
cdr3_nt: TGTGCCAGCAGTTTGGGCGGATCTAACTATGGCTACACCTTC
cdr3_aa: CASSLGGSNYGYTF

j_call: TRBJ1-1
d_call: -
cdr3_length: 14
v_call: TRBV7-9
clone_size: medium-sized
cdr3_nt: TGTGCCAGCAGCTTTTGGGGGGAGAACACTGAAGCTTTCTTT
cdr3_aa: CASSFWGENTEAFF

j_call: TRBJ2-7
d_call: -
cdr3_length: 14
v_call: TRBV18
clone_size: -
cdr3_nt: TGTGCCAGCTCACCGGACAGCGGGCCCTACGAGCAGTACTTC
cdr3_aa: CASSPDSGPYEQYF

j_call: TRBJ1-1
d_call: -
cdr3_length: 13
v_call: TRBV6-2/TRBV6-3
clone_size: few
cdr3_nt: TGTGCCAGCAACGGACGAATGAACACTGAAGCTTTCTTT
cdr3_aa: CASNGRMNTEAFF

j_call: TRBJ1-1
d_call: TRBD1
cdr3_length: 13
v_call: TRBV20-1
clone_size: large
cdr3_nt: TGCAGGGTTGGACGGACAGGCGGACGTGAAGCTTTCTTT
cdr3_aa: CRVGRTGGREAFF

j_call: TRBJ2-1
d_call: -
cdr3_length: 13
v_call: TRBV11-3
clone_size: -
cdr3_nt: TGTGCCAGCAGCTTCTCGTCTGGGACAGAGCAGTTCTTC
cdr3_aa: CASSFSSGTEQFF

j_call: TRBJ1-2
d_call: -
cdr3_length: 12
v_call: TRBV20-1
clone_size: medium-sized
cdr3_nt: TGCAGTGCTAGAGTTGGGGGGAGAGGCTACACCTTC
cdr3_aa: CSARVGGRGYTF

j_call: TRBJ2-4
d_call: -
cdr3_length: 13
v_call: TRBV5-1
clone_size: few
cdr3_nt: TGCGCCAGCAGCGATCGGACAGTCAACATTCAGTACTTC
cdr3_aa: CASSDRTVNIQYF

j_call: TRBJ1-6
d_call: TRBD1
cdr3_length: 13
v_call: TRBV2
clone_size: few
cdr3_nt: TGTGCCAGTGGGGGACAGGATAATTCACCCCTCCACTTT
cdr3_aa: CASGGQDNSPLHF

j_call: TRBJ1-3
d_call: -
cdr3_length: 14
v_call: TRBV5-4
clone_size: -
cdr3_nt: TGTGCCAGCAGCTTAGCAGACTCTGGAAACACCATATATTTT
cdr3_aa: CASSLADSGNTIYF

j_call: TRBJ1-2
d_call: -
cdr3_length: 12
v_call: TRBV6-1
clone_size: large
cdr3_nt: TGTGCCAGCGAGCGGTGGGCGCGGGGCTACACCTTC
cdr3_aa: CASERWARGYTF

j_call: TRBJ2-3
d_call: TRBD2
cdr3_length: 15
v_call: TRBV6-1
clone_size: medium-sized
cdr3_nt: TGTGCCAGCAGTAGCGGGAGGGCTTCTGCGGATACGCAGTATTTT
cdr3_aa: CASSSGRASADTQYF

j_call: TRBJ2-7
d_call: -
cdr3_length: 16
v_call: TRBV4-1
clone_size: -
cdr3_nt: TGCGCCAGCAGCCAAGGGGTCGGGGGGCTCTCCTACGAGCAGTACTTC
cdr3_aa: CASSQGVGGLSYEQYF

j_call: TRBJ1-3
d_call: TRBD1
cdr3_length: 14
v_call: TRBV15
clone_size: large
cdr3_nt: TGTGCCACCAGCATGAGGGGGCCTGGAAACACCATATATTTT
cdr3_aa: CATSMRGPGNTIYF

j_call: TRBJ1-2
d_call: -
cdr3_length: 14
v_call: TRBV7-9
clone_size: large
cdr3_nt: TGTGCCAGCAGCGGAGGGGGGGCCTACTATGGCTACACCTTC
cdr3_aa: CASSGGGAYYGYTF

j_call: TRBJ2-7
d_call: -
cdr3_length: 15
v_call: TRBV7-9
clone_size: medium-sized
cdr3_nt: TGTGCCAGCAGCTTAAGGGACGGAGCCTCCTACGAGCAGTACTTC
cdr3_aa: CASSLRDGASYEQYF

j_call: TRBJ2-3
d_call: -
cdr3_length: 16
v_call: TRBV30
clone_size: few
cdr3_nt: TGTGCCTGGAGTGTATCTCGGACCACTAGCACAGATACGCAGTATTTT
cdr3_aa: CAWSVSRTTSTDTQYF

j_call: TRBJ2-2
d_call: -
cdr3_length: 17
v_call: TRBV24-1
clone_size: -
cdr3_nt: TGTGCCACCAGTGATTTGAGTCGGGCGGCCAACACCGGGGAGCTGTTTTTT
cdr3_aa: CATSDLSRAANTGELFF

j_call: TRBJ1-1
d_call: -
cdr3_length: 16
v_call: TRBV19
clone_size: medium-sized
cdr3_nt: TGTGCCAGTAGTATAGAGGGGCCAGGAGGTAACACTGAAGCTTTCTTT
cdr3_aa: CASSIEGPGGNTEAFF

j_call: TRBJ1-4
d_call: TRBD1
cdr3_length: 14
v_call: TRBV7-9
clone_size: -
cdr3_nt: TGTGCCAGCAGCTTAGGACAGGGCAGTGAAAAACTGTTTTTT
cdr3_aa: CASSLGQGSEKLFF

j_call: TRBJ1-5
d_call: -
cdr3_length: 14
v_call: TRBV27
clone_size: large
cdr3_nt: TGTGCCAGTTCCCAGGACAGAGCCAATCAGCCCCAGCATTTT
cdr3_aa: CASSQDRANQPQHF

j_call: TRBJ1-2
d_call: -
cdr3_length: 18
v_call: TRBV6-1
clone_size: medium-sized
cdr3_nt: TGTGCCAGCACTTCCGCGACCGTTTTCAGGGGCCGGGGATATGGCTACACCTTC
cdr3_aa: CASTSATVFRGRGYGYTF

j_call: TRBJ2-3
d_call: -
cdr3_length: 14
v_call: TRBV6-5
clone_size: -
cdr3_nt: TGTGCCAGCAGTTGGGCTCCCGACCGAGATACGCAGTATTTT
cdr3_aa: CASSWAPDRDTQYF

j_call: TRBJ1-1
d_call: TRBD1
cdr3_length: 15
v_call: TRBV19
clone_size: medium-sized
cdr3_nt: TGTGCCAGCCGCGACAGGGCAGGGGGGAACACTGAAGCTTTCTTT
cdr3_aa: CASRDRAGGNTEAFF

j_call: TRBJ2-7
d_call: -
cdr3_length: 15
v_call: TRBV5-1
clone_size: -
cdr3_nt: TGCGCCAGCAGCTTGGTGTCAGGGCAAAGCTACGAGCAGTACTTC
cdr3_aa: CASSLVSGQSYEQYF

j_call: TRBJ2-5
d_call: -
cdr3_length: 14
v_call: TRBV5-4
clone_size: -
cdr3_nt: TGTGCCAGCAGCCTACGGACAGTACAAGAGACCCAGTACTTC
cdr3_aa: CASSLRTVQETQYF

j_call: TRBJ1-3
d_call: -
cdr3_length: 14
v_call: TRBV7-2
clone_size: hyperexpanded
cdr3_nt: TGTGCCAGCAGCTACGGAAGCTCTGGAAACACCATATATTTT
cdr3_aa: CASSYGSSGNTIYF